Listed here is a single TCR beta chain. This record belongs to a study of blood T cell repertoires in COVID-19. The wider study: T cells, B-cell-depleted T cells, or PBMCs provided the cDNA or gDNA that served as material.

TCRdb's table, derived via immunoSEQ multiplex PCR, lists solely in-frame clones and lacks some. Seen here are a few hundred thousand clones, approximately 90% observed once, and the top ten hold about 0.83%. This CDR3 has 13 amino acids. CDR1 and CDR2 from the germline V gene are SGHNT and YENEEA. V was trimmed by 2 bases and J by 3 bases, leaving 8 bases between them. The receptor's source is a woman in her thirties or forties who had been exposed to COVID-19. Sequencing input: PBMCs or T cells enriched from blood (not recorded which). This sequence joins TRBV11-3 and TRBJ2-7; tentatively, D is TRBD2 (5 bases). CDR3 sequence reads: CASSLLGIYEQYF. CDR3 coding DNA: TGTGCCAGCAGCTTACTCGGGATCTACGAGCAGTACTTC.